The rows below give T cell receptor beta chains drawn from one sample of a study of cytomegalovirus exposure and HLA in healthy donors. Produced via immunoSEQ multiplex PCR; TCRdb's table is partial and in-frame only. The sample has nearly 95,000 clones, approximately 57% seen once. Sequenced: PBMCs. The receptors originated from a woman aged 25 to 45 in good health and CMV-seronegative. The CDR3 runs from the conserved cysteine through the conserved F or W. A D gene is named only where the DNA matches it firmly. Clone size is given for some rows only: seen once, a few or many times, or a class if the clone is expanded.

TRBV9,TRBJ1-1,.,TRBD1,CASSPRQGEFSEAFF,TGTGCCAGCAGCCCACGACAGGGGGAGTTTTCTGAAGCTTTCTTT
TRBV5-1,TRBJ1-2,once,.,CASSYTANYGYTF,TGCGCCAGCAGCTACACAGCCAACTATGGCTACACCTTC
TRBV5-1,TRBJ2-7,.,.,CASSFGGSGISYEQYF,TGCGCCAGCAGCTTCGGGGGTTCCGGCATTTCCTACGAGCAGTACTTC
TRBV5-4,TRBJ2-1,.,.,CASSLGWSGLSYNEQFF,TGTGCCAGCAGCTTGGGTTGGAGCGGACTATCCTACAATGAGCAGTTCTTC
TRBV7-9,TRBJ2-3,.,TRBD1,CASSLRDRPSGDTQYF,TGTGCCAGCAGCCTACGGGACAGGCCTTCCGGAGATACGCAGTATTTT
TRBV19,TRBJ2-7,.,TRBD1,CASSIRMTGTGSYEQYF,TGTGCCAGTAGTATAAGAATGACCGGGACAGGGAGCTACGAGCAGTACTTC
TRBV4-3,TRBJ1-4,.,.,CASSQVSEKKLFF,TGCGCCAGCAGCCAAGTTTCGGAGAAAAAACTGTTTTTT
TRBV19,TRBJ2-1,.,.,CASNGNEQFF,TGTGCCAGTAACGGCAATGAGCAGTTCTTC
TRBV28,TRBJ1-4,few,.,CASSLAGYYEKLFF,TGTGCCAGCAGTTTGGCCGGGTATTACGAAAAACTGTTTTTT
TRBV9,TRBJ2-4,.,.,CASSARLVDIQYF,TGTGCCAGCAGCGCGCGACTAGTGGACATTCAGTACTTC
TRBV28,TRBJ2-7,.,TRBD2,CASRGSGSAFEQYF,TGTGCCAGCAGGGGAAGCGGGAGCGCGTTCGAGCAGTACTTC
TRBV2,TRBJ2-2,.,TRBD1,CASRTGVTGELFF,TGTGCCAGCAGGACAGGGGTTACCGGGGAGCTGTTTTTT
TRBV4-2,TRBJ1-2,.,.,CASSQDSEGYTF,TGTGCCAGCAGCCAAGATTCTGAGGGCTACACCTTC
TRBV5-1,TRBJ1-2,.,TRBD1,CASSPTLGGTKGYTF,TGCGCCAGCAGCCCAACCCTAGGGGGCACTAAGGGCTACACCTTC
TRBV27,TRBJ2-7,.,.,CASSLYGGSYEQYF,TGTGCCAGCAGTTTATACGGGGGATCCTACGAGCAGTACTTC
TRBV2,TRBJ1-1,.,TRBD1,CASSARGRRTEAFF,TGTGCCAGCAGTGCCAGGGGGCGACGGACTGAAGCTTTCTTT
TRBV5-8,TRBJ1-5,few,TRBD1,CASSPLAGAGGQPQHF,TGTGCCAGCAGCCCCCTCGCAGGGGCAGGGGGTCAGCCCCAGCATTTT
TRBV7-9,TRBJ1-5,.,TRBD1,CASSQGQVDSNQPQHF,TGTGCCAGCAGCCAGGGACAGGTAGATAGCAATCAGCCCCAGCATTTT
TRBV28,TRBJ2-6,.,TRBD1,CASSPYTGGVSGANVLTF,TGTGCCAGCAGTCCCTATACAGGGGGCGTCTCGGGGGCCAACGTCCTGACTTTC
TRBV7-2,TRBJ2-2,.,.,CASSLVGGAGNTGELFF,TGTGCCAGCAGCTTAGTGGGCGGGGCAGGGAACACCGGGGAGCTGTTTTTT
TRBV5-6,TRBJ2-7,.,.,CASSLQETRYEQYF,TGTGCCAGCAGCTTGCAAGAGACTAGATACGAGCAGTACTTC
TRBV5-1,TRBJ2-2,.,TRBD1,CASSLKGQGAGELFF,TGCGCCAGCAGCTTGAAAGGACAGGGGGCCGGGGAGCTGTTTTTT
TRBV19,TRBJ2-3,.,TRBD2,CASSILPGGGTDTQYF,TGTGCCAGTAGTATATTACCCGGGGGGGGCACAGATACGCAGTATTTT
TRBV10-1,TRBJ2-7,.,TRBD1,CASSESRGRGHRFEQYF,TGCGCCAGCAGTGAGTCGAGGGGCAGGGGGCATCGGTTCGAGCAGTACTTC
TRBV12-5,TRBJ2-7,.,.,CASGSPTREQYF,TGTGCTAGTGGTTCACCGACTCGCGAGCAGTACTTC
TRBV4-1,TRBJ2-7,.,.,CASSQVGGEQYF,TGCGCCAGCAGCCAGGTAGGGGGTGAGCAGTACTTC
TRBV7-8,TRBJ2-1,.,.,CASSPAGGESSYNEQLF,TGTGCCAGCAGCCCAGCCGGGGGAGAGAGCTCCTACAATGAGCAGCTCTTC
TRBV30,TRBJ2-4,.,TRBD2,CAWSLPAGAPDF,TGTGCCTGGAGTCTACCCGCGGGAGCTCCGGACTTC
TRBV19,TRBJ2-7,.,TRBD1,CATHWTGPYEQYF,TGTGCCACCCACTGGACAGGGCCCTACGAGCAGTACTTC
TRBV6-5,TRBJ1-4,.,.,CASRSGVGGEKLFF,TGTGCCAGCAGAAGCGGGGTCGGAGGTGAAAAACTGTTTTTT
TRBV7-2,TRBJ2-7,few,TRBD1,CASSSGTGVSSYEQYF,TGTGCCAGCAGCTCTGGGACAGGTGTGAGCTCCTACGAGCAGTACTTC
TRBV5-6,TRBJ1-2,.,TRBD1,CASSGKQGIGRYTF,TGTGCCAGCAGCGGGAAACAGGGGATCGGGCGCTACACCTTC
TRBV2,TRBJ2-1,.,TRBD2,CASSEARGSGVYNEQFF,TGTGCCAGCAGTGAAGCCCGGGGTAGCGGGGTATACAATGAGCAGTTCTTC
TRBV20-1,TRBJ1-1,few,.,CSARGGVEAFF,TGCAGTGCTAGAGGGGGGGTTGAAGCTTTCTTT
TRBV25-1,TRBJ1-4,.,.,CASSEWGGATNEKLFF,TGTGCCAGCAGTGAATGGGGGGGTGCAACTAATGAAAAACTGTTTTTT
TRBV7-2,TRBJ1-1,few,.,CASSPRQESGPEAFF,TGTGCCAGCAGCCCCCGACAAGAAAGTGGGCCTGAAGCTTTCTTT
TRBV10-3,TRBJ1-2,.,TRBD1,CAISEQGAANYGYTF,TGTGCCATCAGTGAACAGGGGGCTGCTAACTATGGCTACACCTTC
TRBV10-3,TRBJ1-5,few,.,CAISEFRGLDQPQHF,TGTGCCATCAGTGAATTTAGGGGGTTGGATCAGCCCCAGCATTTT
TRBV29-1,TRBJ1-1,.,.,CSARQTNTEAFF,TGCAGCGCCCGACAGACGAACACTGAAGCTTTCTTT
TRBV29-1,TRBJ2-5,.,.,CSVSGDSWGTQYF,TGCAGCGTTTCGGGGGACTCATGGGGGACCCAGTACTTC
TRBV9,TRBJ1-2,.,TRBD1,CASSVEGQPHFYGYTF,TGTGCCAGCAGCGTAGAGGGACAGCCCCACTTCTATGGCTACACCTTC
TRBV27,TRBJ2-3,.,.,CASSLRYTDTQYF,TGTGCCAGCAGTTTGAGGTACACAGATACGCAGTATTTT
TRBV27,TRBJ2-7,few,TRBD1,CASSSPGTGYDEQYF,TGTGCCAGCAGTTCCCCAGGGACAGGGTATGACGAGCAGTACTTC
TRBV5-1,TRBJ1-1,.,.,CASSLPGTEAFF,TGCGCCAGCAGCCTCCCGGGGACTGAAGCTTTCTTT
TRBV10-3,TRBJ2-2,.,.,CAISEGYKRSGELFF,TGTGCCATCAGTGAGGGGTATAAGAGGTCCGGGGAGCTGTTTTTT
TRBV5-6,TRBJ2-1,few,TRBD1,CASSADGTGYNEQFF,TGTGCCAGCAGCGCGGACGGGACAGGTTACAATGAGCAGTTCTTC
TRBV28,TRBJ1-5,.,.,CARVQGGQPQHF,TGTGCCAGAGTGCAGGGCGGTCAGCCCCAGCATTTT
TRBV6-1,TRBJ1-1,.,TRBD1,CASSGTGGLTEAFF,TGTGCCAGCAGTGGGACAGGGGGCCTCACTGAAGCTTTCTTT
TRBV7-8,TRBJ1-2,few,TRBD1,CASSLRDRGGYTF,TGTGCCAGCAGCTTGAGGGACAGGGGTGGCTACACCTTC
TRBV6-6,TRBJ2-7,.,TRBD1,CASSYGTGAYEQYF,TGTGCCAGCAGTTACGGGACAGGGGCTTACGAGCAGTACTTC